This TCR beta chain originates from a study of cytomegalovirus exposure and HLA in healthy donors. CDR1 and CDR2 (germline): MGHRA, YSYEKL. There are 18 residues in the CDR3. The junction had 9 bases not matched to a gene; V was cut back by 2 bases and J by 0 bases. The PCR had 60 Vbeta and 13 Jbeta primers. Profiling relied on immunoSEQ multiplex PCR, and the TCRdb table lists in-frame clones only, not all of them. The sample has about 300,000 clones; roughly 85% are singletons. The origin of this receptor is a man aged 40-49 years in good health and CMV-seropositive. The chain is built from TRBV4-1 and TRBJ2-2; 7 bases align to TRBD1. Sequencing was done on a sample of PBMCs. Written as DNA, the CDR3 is TGCGCCAGCAGCCAATCCCTTAGACAGGGAGCGAACACCGGGGAGCTGTTTTTT. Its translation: CASSQSLRQGANTGELFF.